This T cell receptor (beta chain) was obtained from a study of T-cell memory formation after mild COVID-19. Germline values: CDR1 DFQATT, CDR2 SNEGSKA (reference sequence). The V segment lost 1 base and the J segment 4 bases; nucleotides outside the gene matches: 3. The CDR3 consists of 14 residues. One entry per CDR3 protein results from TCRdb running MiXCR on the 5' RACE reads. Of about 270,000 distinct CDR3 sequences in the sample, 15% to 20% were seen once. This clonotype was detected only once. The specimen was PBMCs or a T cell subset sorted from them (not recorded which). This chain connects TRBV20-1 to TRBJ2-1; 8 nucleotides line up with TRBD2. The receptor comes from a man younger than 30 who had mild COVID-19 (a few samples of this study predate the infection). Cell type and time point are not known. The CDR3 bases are TGCAGTGCTAGAGTAGGCGGGGGGTACAATGAGCAGTTCTTC. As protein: CSARVGGGYNEQFF.